These 26 T cell receptor beta chains originate from one sample sequenced in a study of T cells after somatic rescue of genetic block. Clones were read by immunoSEQ multiplex PCR, and TCRdb kept only the in-frame ones, dropping some. The sample lists 9,500 to 15,000 clones; under 85% were seen once. The sequenced sample was peripheral blood mononuclear cells (PBMCs). The receptor source for this set is a boy aged 5-17 years.

The chain uses TRBV6-1 and TRBJ2-7; 11 bases fit TRBD2. V was pared by 2 bases and J by 2 bases, with 2 bases of the junction left unmatched. The CDR3 sequence is 15 residues long. Germline loops: CDR1 MNHNS, CDR2 SASEGT. This CDR3 reads CASSEIAGGTYEQYF. The CDR3 DNA is TGTGCCAGCAGTGAAATAGCGGGAGGGACCTACGAGCAGTACTTC.

This chain links TRBV2 with TRBJ2-7, with D maybe TRBD1 (5 bases). The CDR3 consists of 13 residues. V was cut by 4 bases and J by 3 bases, with 10 bases left in between. Germline assignment: CDR1 SNHLY and CDR2 FYNNEI. Written as DNA, the CDR3 is TGTGCCAGCAGTGTAGGGGTTAACTACGAGCAGTACTTC. Amino acids: CASSVGVNYEQYF.

This chain uses TRBV11-3 with TRBJ2-5; 10 nucleotides align to TRBD2. Trimming removed 5 bases from V and 5 bases from J; junction bases left unmatched: 11. Germline assignment: CDR1 SGHNT and CDR2 YENEEA. The CDR3 has 16 amino acids. CDR3 protein: CASSRGPSGSGETQYF. The CDR3 DNA reads as TGTGCCAGCAGCCGCGGGCCTAGCGGGAGTGGGGAGACCCAGTACTTC. Full variable domain (missing parts from reference TRBV11-3 and TRBJ2-5): EAGVVQSPRYKIIEKKQPVAFWCNPISGHNTLYWYLQNLGQGPELLIRYENEEAVDDSQLPKDRFSAERLKGVDSTLKIQPAELGDSAVYLCASSRGPSGSGETQYFGPGTRLLVL.

The chain employs TRBV28 and TRBJ2-7; D call uncertain. The V gene lost 1 base and the J gene lost 0 bases, with 7 bases spanning the gap. The CDR3 is made up of 14 amino acids. Germline V gives CDR1 MDHEN, CDR2 SYDVKM. CDR3 loop: CASSLLGHSYEQYF. The CDR3 DNA reads TGTGCCAGCAGTTTATTGGGCCACTCCTACGAGCAGTACTTC. The full variable domain, its missing parts supplied by reference TRBV28 and TRBJ2-7, is DVKVTQSSRYLVKRTGEKVFLECVQDMDHENMFWYRQDPGLGLRLIYFSYDVKMKEKGDIPEGYSVSREKKERFSLILESASTNQTSMYLCASSLLGHSYEQYFGPGTRLTVT.

By sample fraction, this clone is medium-sized (0.01 to 0.1%). The chain carries TRBV30 and TRBJ1-3; 8 nucleotides align to TRBD1. The CDR3 is 16 residues long. V lost 1 base to trimming and J lost 3 bases; unmatched junction nucleotides: 8. CDR1 GTSNPN and CDR2 SVGIG come from the germline V gene (reference sequence). CDR3 sequence: CAWSDQGAFSGNTIYF. Written as DNA, the CDR3 is TGTGCCTGGAGTGACCAGGGGGCTTTTAGTGGAAACACCATATATTTT.

This rearrangement joins TRBV12-5 to TRBJ2-3; 8 nucleotides agree with TRBD1. The CDR3 runs 16 residues. The V gene's germline CDR1 is LGHNT and CDR2 FRNRAP. Trimming took 1 base from V and 0 from J; bases not matched to a gene: 3. The CDR3 region has the DNA TGTGCTAGTGGTTTGGGGACAGGGCTTAGCACAGATACGCAGTATTTT. Its translation: CASGLGTGLSTDTQYF.

DNA of the CDR3: TGCGCCAGCAGCTTGATAACCGGGACAGGTAACACTGAAGCTTTCTTT. Its protein product is CASSLITGTGNTEAFF. V and J are TRBV5-1 and TRBJ1-1; 8 nucleotides line up with TRBD1. Germline V gene data show CDR1 as SGHRS and CDR2 as YFSETQ. This CDR3 has 16 amino acids. After removal of 1 base from V and 2 bases from J, the junction contained 7 bases not matched to a gene.

This clone has more than one count but fewer than ten. The rearrangement uses TRBV28 and TRBJ1-5; maybe TRBD1 (6 bases). The CDR3 extends over 14 amino acids. In germline, CDR1 is MDHEN, CDR2 SYDVKM. Trimming took 4 bases from V and 10 from J, leaving 17 bases between them. The CDR3 region is CASSYQGLLSPQHF. The DNA of the CDR3 is TGTGCCAGCAGTTATCAGGGGCTCCTCAGCCCCCAGCATTTT.

The chain couples TRBV4-1 to TRBJ1-5, with a weak D call TRBD1 (5 bases). Between the trimmed V and J ends, which lost 2 bases and 7 bases, there was a span of 15 bases. Germline lookup yields CDR1 MGHRA and CDR2 YSYEKL. The CDR3 contains 15 residues. CDR3 sequence: CASSQMFQGLQPQHF. CDR3 nucleotides: TGCGCCAGCAGCCAAATGTTCCAGGGTCTCCAGCCCCAGCATTTT.

This clone showed up just a few times. The chain is built from TRBV11-3 and TRBJ2-1, with 8 bases identical to TRBD2. J was trimmed by 9 bases and V by 5 bases; bases with no gene match: 12. Germline CDR1 is SGHNT and CDR2 is YENEEA. The CDR3 spans 15 residues. CDR3: CASSPRSGGFIEQFF. DNA of the CDR3: TGTGCCAGCAGCCCCCGGAGCGGGGGTTTCATTGAGCAGTTCTTC.

This clone appeared a few times. This chain uses TRBV18 with TRBJ1-1; 7 nucleotides match TRBD1. The CDR3 covers 15 residues. V dropped 1 base and J dropped 5; count of bases not matched to a gene: 7. CDR1 and CDR2 (germline): KGHSH, LQKENI. Here the CDR3 reads CASSPLKGGVTEAFF. The CDR3 nucleotides read TGTGCCAGCTCACCACTGAAAGGGGGCGTAACTGAAGCTTTCTTT.

The chain recombines TRBV7-3 with TRBJ2-1; D call uncertain. The CDR3 loop spans 14 amino acids. V shed 2 bases and J shed 7 bases, with 12 bases lying between them. Looked up from germline, CDR1 is SGHTA and CDR2 is FQGTGA. CDR3 sequence reads: CASSLPGRMNEQFF. As DNA, the CDR3 is TGTGCCAGCAGCTTACCAGGACGGATGAATGAGCAGTTCTTC.

The chain couples TRBV18 to TRBJ2-7; TRBD2 aligns across 7 bases. V shed 0 bases and J 3 bases; nucleotides not matched to a gene: 8. The CDR3 is made up of 16 amino acids. CDR1 and CDR2 (germline): KGHSH, LQKENI. CDR3 in amino acids: CASSPPNAGAGYEQYF. CDR3 bases: TGTGCCAGCTCACCACCGAATGCGGGAGCGGGCTACGAGCAGTACTTC.

This rearrangement joins TRBV5-1 to TRBJ1-1, with D possibly matching TRBD1 (5 bases). The CDR3 contains 13 residues. Germline V gene data show CDR1 as SGHRS and CDR2 as YFSETQ. The germline V and J ends were trimmed by 10 bases and 1 base, with 14 bases remaining between them. The chain's CDR3 is CAGRETANTEAFF. The DNA of the CDR3 is TGCGCCGGACGGGAGACAGCGAACACTGAAGCTTTCTTT.

The V call is TRBV7-2, the J call TRBJ1-5, with no clear D. V was trimmed by 3 bases and J by 7 bases, leaving 10 bases between them. The CDR3 spans 13 residues. Germline lookup yields CDR1 SGHTA and CDR2 FQGNSA. The CDR3 DNA follows: TGTGCCAGCAGCTTGATTGGGCGACAGCCCCAGCATTTT. Amino acids: CASSLIGRQPQHF.

The J gene is TRBJ1-2, the V gene TRBV6-5, with 11 bases fitting TRBD1. Looked up from germline, CDR1 is MNHEY and CDR2 is SVGAGI. The CDR3 sequence is 16 residues long. Unmatched junction bases numbered 8, after V lost 2 bases and J lost 6 bases. This CDR3 reads CASSYRGTGGLDGYTF. Here the CDR3 DNA reads TGTGCCAGCAGTTACAGAGGGACAGGGGGATTAGATGGCTACACCTTC.

The chain links TRBV6-5 to TRBJ2-5; D might be TRBD1 (6 bases). The CDR3 is 13 residues long. V lost 5 bases, J lost 7 bases, and 14 bases lay in between. Germline V gene data show CDR1 as MNHEY and CDR2 as SVGAGI. The CDR3 DNA reads as TGTGCCAGCAGTCGCGACAGGAGAAGGACCCAGTACTTC. It specifies CASSRDRRRTQYF.

The genes are TRBV2 and TRBJ2-7; unclear D gene. This CDR3 region has 12 residues. Trimming cost V 6 bases and J 3 bases, with 9 bases left between them. Germline loops: CDR1 SNHLY, CDR2 FYNNEI. CDR3 amino acids: CASRVSVYEQYF. CDR3 bases: TGTGCCAGCAGAGTCAGTGTCTACGAGCAGTACTTC.

The chain carries TRBV10-3 and TRBJ2-7; no reliable D call. Germline loops: CDR1 ENHRY, CDR2 SYGVKD. The CDR3 spans 13 residues. The V end lost 2 bases, the J end lost 3 bases, and 8 bases lay between the germline ends. The CDR3 DNA is TGTGCCATCAGTGAGGGGCCCGACTACGAGCAGTACTTC. Translation gives CAISEGPDYEQYF.

The rearrangement joins TRBV28 to TRBJ2-5, with TRBD1 identical over 9 bases. The V gene's germline CDR1 is MDHEN and CDR2 SYDVKM. This CDR3 comprises 15 residues. After removal of 6 bases from V and 2 bases from J, the junction contained 7 bases not matched to a gene. The CDR3 DNA reads as TGTGCCAGCAGCGCGACAGGGGGACTACAAGAGACCCAGTACTTC. Amino acids: CASSATGGLQETQYF.

This clone was seen a handful of times. V gene TRBV18 combines with J gene TRBJ1-5, with 7 positions matching TRBD1. CDR1 and CDR2 from the germline V gene are KGHSH and LQKENI. With V trimmed by 3 bases and J by 7 bases, 6 bases remained unmatched. The CDR3 spans 14 residues. CDR3 region: CASSPLDRAQPQHF. CDR3 DNA: TGTGCCAGCTCACCCCTCGACAGGGCACAGCCCCAGCATTTT. The full variable domain, its missing parts supplied by reference TRBV18 and TRBJ1-5, is NAGVMQNPRHLVRRRGQEARLRCSPMKGHSHVYWYRQLPEEGLKFMVYLQKENIIDESGMPKERFSAEFPKEGPSILRIQQVVRGDSAAYFCASSPLDRAQPQHFGDGTRLSIL.

This chain links TRBV6-5 with TRBJ2-3; the D gene is possibly TRBD2 (6 bases). The CDR3 sequence is 14 residues long. Per germline, CDR1 MNHEY and CDR2 SVGAGI. The CDR3 here is CASGLAYSTDTQYF. For the CDR3, the DNA is TGTGCGTCGGGGCTAGCGTATAGCACAGATACGCAGTATTTT.

The gene calls are TRBV7-2 and TRBJ2-3, with unresolved D. The CDR3 is 15 residues long. V was trimmed by 5 bases and J by 2 bases, leaving 14 bases between them. Germline V gene sequence: CDR1 SGHTA, CDR2 FQGNSA. The CDR3 bases are TGTGCCAGCAGCCACCCAGGCGACCACACAGATACGCAGTATTTT. It codes for CASSHPGDHTDTQYF.

This clone was detected a few times. The CDR3 region is CASSQEGMNEQFF. DNA of the CDR3: TGTGCCAGCAGCCAAGAAGGGATGAATGAGCAGTTCTTC. The genes are TRBV5-5 and TRBJ2-1; D not certain. The germline V gene has CDR1 SGHKS and CDR2 YYEKEE (reference sequence). With 4 bases removed from V and 7 bases from J, the gap between germline ends came to 12 bases. The CDR3 spans 13 residues.

The chain links TRBV7-9 to TRBJ2-5; D gene unclear. The assigned J gene may be wrong: the sequence end matches TRBJ2-7 better. The CDR3 totals 14 residues. Germline CDR1 and CDR2: SEHNR and FQNEAQ (reference sequence). Here the CDR3 reads CASSPVISTYEQYF. CDR3 nucleotides: TGTGCCAGCAGCCCCGTGATATCCACATACGAGCAGTACTTC.

This chain links TRBV6-1 with TRBJ2-5, with 9 nucleotides matching TRBD1. The germline V gene has CDR1 MNHNS and CDR2 SASEGT. The V gene end was trimmed by 3 bases and the J gene end by 3 bases; junction bases not matched to a gene: 5. The CDR3 spans 15 residues. The CDR3 is CASSDYRGPEETQYF. Written as DNA, the CDR3 is TGTGCCAGCAGTGATTACAGGGGGCCGGAAGAGACCCAGTACTTC.